The sequence of this T cell receptor (beta chain) was determined in a study of radiation and T cells in renal cell carcinoma. The overall study: Nephrectomy followed 15 Gy stereotactic body radiation by 4 weeks. Whole-study results and caveats: In blood, top tumor clones expanded by 2 weeks, shrinking by 4. Baseline intratumoral clonotype presence is unknown without pretreatment biopsies.

Sequenced by immunoSEQ multiplex PCR; TCRdb stores in-frame clones only, minus some. This sample yields tens of thousands of clones, of which about four fifths are seen a single time; 5% to 8% belongs to the top ten. The V end lost 2 bases, the J end lost 6 bases, and 8 bases lay between the germline ends. The germline gives CDR1 KGHSH, CDR2 LQKENI. The CDR3 covers 13 residues. Indicated time point: baseline pretreatment blood. The sample's treatment: 15 Gy SBRT to primary tumor, nephrectomy 4 weeks later. The tumor was a clear cell renal cell carcinoma. With regard to this clone: As yet, its antigen is unknown.

The clonotype was recovered from a man in his fifties or sixties with renal cell carcinoma. Sample: blood, taken from a patient whose treatment included radiotherapy and nephrectomy. This rearrangement joins TRBV18 to TRBJ2-1; the D is unclear. The CDR3: CASSPAPVNEQFF. Here the CDR3 DNA reads TGTGCCAGCTCACCAGCACCCGTCAATGAGCAGTTCTTC.